This T cell receptor beta chain appears in the sequencing data of a study of blood T cells in healthy people across ages. About the research overall: The capture of about one barcoded beta molecule per two T cells was achieved by template switching.

Primed by a sample-barcoded 5' primer and a J-beta primer mix, a second PCR proceeded for roughly 7 to 11 cycles. TCRdb ran MiXCR on the 5' RACE reads and lists one entry per CDR3 protein. The sample has roughly 800,000 distinct CDR3 sequences, roughly 60% seen once. Drawing of peripheral blood yielded 8.5 to 10 milliliters from each donor. General observations from the study: In these data, TCR beta diversity tracked strongly with naive T cell percentage. Diversity figures based on one million T cells were deemed too low.

Regarding this clonotype: What it binds is not known.

V lost 7 bases and J 6 bases, leaving 22 bases between the germline ends. Germline-derived CDR1 and CDR2 are MDHEN and SYDVKM. The CDR3 runs 15 residues. Material: blood. The chain links TRBV28 to TRBJ2-7, with D perhaps being TRBD1 or TRBD2 (5 bases each). The TCR was taken from a man aged 25-40 years in good health. CDR3 bases: TGTGCCAGCACCCTCGGGACGGGGCCGCTGGGCGAGCAGTACTTC. Translated: CASTLGTGPLGEQYF.